This T cell receptor beta chain was sequenced in a study of T cell responses to AZD1222 COVID-19 vaccine. Findings and caveats of the study: CD4 TCRs linked to vaccination spanned spike, dominating at 160-218 and 743-854. Donors were chiefly white British, with a greater number of females, and clonal diversity was perhaps underestimated.

Produced via immunoSEQ multiplex PCR; TCRdb's table is partial and in-frame only. The data show under 200,000 clones, with around 89% seen just once and about 25% held by the top ten. The V gene end was trimmed by 1 base and the J gene end by 6 bases; junction bases not matched to a gene: 8. The germline gives CDR1 LGHNA, CDR2 YNFKEQ. This CDR3 region has 17 residues. On this clone itself: Its specificity is not known.

The source material was peripheral blood, sampled 28 days after the second AZD1222 dose. The receptor's source is an adult who received the AZD1222 COVID-19 vaccine. The V and J genes are TRBV4-2 and TRBJ2-4; 11 nucleotides match TRBD2. CDR3 nucleotides: TGTGCCAGCAGCCAAGTAATAGCGGGAGGGCTGGGAAACATTCAGTACTTC. Its protein product is CASSQVIAGGLGNIQYF.